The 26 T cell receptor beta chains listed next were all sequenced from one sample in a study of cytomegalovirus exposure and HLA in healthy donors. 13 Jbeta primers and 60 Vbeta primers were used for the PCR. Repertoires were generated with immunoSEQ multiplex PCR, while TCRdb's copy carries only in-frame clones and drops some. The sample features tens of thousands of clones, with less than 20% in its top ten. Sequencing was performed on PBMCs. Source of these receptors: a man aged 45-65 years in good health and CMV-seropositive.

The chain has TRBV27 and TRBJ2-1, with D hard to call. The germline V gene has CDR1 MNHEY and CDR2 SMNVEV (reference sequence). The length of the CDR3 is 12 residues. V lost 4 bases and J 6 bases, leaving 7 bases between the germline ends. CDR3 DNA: TGTGCCAGCAGTTCCCTGCGCAATGAGCAGTTCTTC. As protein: CASSSLRNEQFF.

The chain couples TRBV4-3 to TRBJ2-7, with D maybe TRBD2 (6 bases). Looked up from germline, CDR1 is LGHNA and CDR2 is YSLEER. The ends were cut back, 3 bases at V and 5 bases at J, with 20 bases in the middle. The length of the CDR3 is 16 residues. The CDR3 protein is CASSHFTGGPLDEQYF. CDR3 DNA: TGCGCCAGCAGCCACTTTACCGGGGGACCGCTGGACGAGCAGTACTTC.

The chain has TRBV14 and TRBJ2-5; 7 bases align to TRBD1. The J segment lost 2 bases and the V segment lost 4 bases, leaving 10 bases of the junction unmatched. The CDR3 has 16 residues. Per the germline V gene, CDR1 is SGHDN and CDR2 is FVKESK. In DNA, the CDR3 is TGTGCCAGCAGCCCCGATACCGGGACAGAACAAGAGACCCAGTACTTC. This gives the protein CASSPDTGTEQETQYF.

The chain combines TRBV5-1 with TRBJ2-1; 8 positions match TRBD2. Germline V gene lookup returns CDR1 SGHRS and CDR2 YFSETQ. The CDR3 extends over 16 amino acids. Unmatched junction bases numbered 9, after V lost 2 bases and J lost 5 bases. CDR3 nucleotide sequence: TGCGCCAGCAGCTTATCAACTAGCGGAGCGGACAATGAGCAGTTCTTC. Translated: CASSLSTSGADNEQFF.

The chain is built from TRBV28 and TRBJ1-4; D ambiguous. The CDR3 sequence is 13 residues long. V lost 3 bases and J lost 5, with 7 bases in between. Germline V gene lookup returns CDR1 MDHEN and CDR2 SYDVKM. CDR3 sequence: CASSFAENEKLFF. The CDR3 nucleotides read TGTGCCAGCAGTTTTGCGGAAAATGAAAAACTGTTTTTT.

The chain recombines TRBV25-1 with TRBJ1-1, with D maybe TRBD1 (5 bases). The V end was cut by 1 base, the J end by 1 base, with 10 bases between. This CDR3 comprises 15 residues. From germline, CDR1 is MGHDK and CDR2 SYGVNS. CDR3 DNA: TGTGCCAGCAGTGAATCGGTGGGGGGGAACACTGAAGCTTTCTTT. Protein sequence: CASSESVGGNTEAFF.

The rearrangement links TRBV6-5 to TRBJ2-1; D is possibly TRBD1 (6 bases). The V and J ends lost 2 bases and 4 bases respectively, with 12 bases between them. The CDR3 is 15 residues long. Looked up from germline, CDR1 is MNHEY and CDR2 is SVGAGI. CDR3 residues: CASSYRTAYYNEQFF. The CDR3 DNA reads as TGTGCCAGCAGTTACAGGACAGCTTATTACAATGAGCAGTTCTTC.

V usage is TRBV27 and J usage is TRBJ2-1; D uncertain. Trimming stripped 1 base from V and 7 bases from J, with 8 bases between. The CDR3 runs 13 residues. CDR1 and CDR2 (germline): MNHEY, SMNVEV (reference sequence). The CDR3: CASSLLAPNEQFF. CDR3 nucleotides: TGTGCCAGCAGTTTATTGGCCCCGAATGAGCAGTTCTTC.

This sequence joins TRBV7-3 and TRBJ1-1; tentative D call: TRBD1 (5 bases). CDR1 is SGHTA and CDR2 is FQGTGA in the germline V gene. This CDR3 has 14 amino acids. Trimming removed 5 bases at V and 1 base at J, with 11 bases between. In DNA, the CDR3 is TGTGCCAGCAGCCGGGGGGGGAGGAACACTGAAGCTTTCTTT. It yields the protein CASSRGGRNTEAFF.

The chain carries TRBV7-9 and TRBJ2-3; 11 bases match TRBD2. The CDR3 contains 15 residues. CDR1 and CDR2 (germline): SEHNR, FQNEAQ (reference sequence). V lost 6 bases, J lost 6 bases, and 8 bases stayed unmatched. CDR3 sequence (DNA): TGTGCCAGCAGAGATACTAGCGGGAGTGCGGATACGCAGTATTTT. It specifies CASRDTSGSADTQYF.

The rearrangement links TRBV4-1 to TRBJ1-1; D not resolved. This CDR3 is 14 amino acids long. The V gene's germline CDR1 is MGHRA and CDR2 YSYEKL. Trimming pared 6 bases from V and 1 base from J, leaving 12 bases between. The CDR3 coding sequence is TGCGCCAGCAGACAGACCTTCGCGAACACTGAAGCTTTCTTT. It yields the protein CASRQTFANTEAFF.

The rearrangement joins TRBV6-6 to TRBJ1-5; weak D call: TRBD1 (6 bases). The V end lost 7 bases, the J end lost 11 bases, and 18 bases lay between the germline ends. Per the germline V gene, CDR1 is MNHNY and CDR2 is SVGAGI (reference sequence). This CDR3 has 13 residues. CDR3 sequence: CASTIQTGRSQHF. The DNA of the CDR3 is TGTGCCAGCACCATCCAGACAGGACGATCCCAGCATTTT.

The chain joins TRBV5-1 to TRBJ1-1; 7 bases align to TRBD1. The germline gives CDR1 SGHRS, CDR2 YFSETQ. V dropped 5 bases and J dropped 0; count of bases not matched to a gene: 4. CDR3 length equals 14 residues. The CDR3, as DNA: TGCGCCAGCAGACAGGGGCCCATGAACACTGAAGCTTTCTTT. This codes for CASRQGPMNTEAFF.

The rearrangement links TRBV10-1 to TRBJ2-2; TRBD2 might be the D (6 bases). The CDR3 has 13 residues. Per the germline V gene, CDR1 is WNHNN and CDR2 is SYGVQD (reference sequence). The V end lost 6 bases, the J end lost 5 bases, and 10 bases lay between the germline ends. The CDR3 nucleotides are TGCGCCAGCAGCCTTCTAGCGACCGGGGAGCTGTTTTTT. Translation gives CASSLLATGELFF.

CDR3: CASSLEGAINEQFF. CDR3 nucleotides: TGTGCCAGCAGTCTGGAGGGAGCGATCAATGAGCAGTTCTTC. The chain combines TRBV7-9 with TRBJ2-1; TRBD2 might be the D (6 bases). Germline lookup yields CDR1 SEHNR and CDR2 FQNEAQ (reference sequence). The CDR3 sequence is 14 residues long. V shed 6 bases and J shed 6 bases, with 15 bases lying between them.

As DNA, the CDR3 is TGTGCCAGCAGTGTCCCTAGGACTAGCGGGAGGGCCGGATGGGACGAGCAGTACTTC. This gives the protein CASSVPRTSGRAGWDEQYF. The chain uses TRBV2 and TRBJ2-7, with 15 bases aligning to TRBD2. Germline V lookup: CDR1 SNHLY, CDR2 FYNNEI. CDR3 length: 19 amino acids. Losses at the gene ends were 4 bases for V and 5 bases for J; bases not matched to a gene: 15.

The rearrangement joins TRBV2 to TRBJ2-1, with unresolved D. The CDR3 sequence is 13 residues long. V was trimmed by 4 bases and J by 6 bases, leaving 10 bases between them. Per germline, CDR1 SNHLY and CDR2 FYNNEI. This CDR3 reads CASSVSQTNEQFF. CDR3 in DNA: TGTGCCAGCAGTGTATCACAGACCAATGAGCAGTTCTTC.

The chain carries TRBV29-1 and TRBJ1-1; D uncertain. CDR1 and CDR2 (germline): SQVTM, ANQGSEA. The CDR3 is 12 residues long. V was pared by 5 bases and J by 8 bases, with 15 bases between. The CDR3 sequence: CSVPRPRGEAFF. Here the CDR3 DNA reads TGCAGCGTTCCCCGGCCGCGAGGAGAAGCTTTCTTT.

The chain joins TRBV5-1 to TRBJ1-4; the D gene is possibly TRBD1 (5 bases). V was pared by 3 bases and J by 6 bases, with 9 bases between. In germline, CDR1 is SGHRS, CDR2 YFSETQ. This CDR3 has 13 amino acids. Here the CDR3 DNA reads TGCGCCAGCAGCTCACAGGCCGATGAAAAACTGTTTTTT. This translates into CASSSQADEKLFF.

The CDR3 loop reads CATTTGGNQPQHF. CDR3 bases: TGTGCCACCACGACAGGGGGCAATCAGCCCCAGCATTTT. This chain connects TRBV10-3 to TRBJ1-5, with 8 bases that match TRBD1. The CDR3 totals 13 residues. J lost 2 bases, V lost 10 bases, and 4 bases had no gene match. The germline V gene encodes CDR1 ENHRY and CDR2 SYGVKD.

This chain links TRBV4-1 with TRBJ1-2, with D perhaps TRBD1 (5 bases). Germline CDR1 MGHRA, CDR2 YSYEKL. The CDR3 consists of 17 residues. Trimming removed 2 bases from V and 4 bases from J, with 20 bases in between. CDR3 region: CASSQFPTAEGGYGYTF. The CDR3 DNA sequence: TGCGCCAGCAGCCAATTCCCGACAGCAGAGGGAGGCTATGGCTACACCTTC.

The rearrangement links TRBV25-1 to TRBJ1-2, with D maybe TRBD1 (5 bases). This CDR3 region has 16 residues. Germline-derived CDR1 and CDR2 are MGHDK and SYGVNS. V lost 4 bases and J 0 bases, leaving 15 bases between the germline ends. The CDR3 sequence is CASSGSLTEPNYGYTF. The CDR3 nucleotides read TGTGCCAGCAGTGGGTCCCTGACAGAGCCTAACTATGGCTACACCTTC.

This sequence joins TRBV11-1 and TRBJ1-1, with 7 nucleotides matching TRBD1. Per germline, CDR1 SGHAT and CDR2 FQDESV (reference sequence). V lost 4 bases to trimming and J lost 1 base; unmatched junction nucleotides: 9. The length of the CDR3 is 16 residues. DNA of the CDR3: TGTGCCAGCAGCTCCTCACCGGGACAGTCGAACACTGAAGCTTTCTTT. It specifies CASSSSPGQSNTEAFF.

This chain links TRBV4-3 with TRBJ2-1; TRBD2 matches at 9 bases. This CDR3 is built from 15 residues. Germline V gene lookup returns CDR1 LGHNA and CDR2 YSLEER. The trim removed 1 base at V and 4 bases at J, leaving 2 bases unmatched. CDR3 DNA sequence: TGCGCCAGCAGCCAAGCCCTAGCGGGGTACAATGAGCAGTTCTTC. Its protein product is CASSQALAGYNEQFF.

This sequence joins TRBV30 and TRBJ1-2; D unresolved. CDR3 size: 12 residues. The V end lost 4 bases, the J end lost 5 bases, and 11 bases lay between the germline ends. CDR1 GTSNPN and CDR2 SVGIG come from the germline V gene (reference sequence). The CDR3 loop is CAWNGRSYGYTF. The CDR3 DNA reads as TGTGCCTGGAACGGGAGGTCTTATGGCTACACCTTC. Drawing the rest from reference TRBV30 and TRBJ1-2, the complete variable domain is SQTIHQWPATLVQPVGSPLSLECTVEGTSNPNLYWYRQAAGRGLQLLFYSVGIGQISSEVPQNLSASRPQDRQFILSSKKLLLSDSGFYLCAWNGRSYGYTFGSGTRLTVV.

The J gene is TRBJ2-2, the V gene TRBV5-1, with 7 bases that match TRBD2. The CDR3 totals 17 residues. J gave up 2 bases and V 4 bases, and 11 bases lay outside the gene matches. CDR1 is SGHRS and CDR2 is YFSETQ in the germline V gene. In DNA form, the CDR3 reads TGCGCCAGCAGCCTGAGACTAGCTTTACCTAACACCGGGGAGCTGTTTTTT. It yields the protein CASSLRLALPNTGELFF.